This T cell receptor beta chain is drawn from a study of tissue T cells after allogeneic stem cell transplantation. Profiling relied on immunoSEQ multiplex PCR, and the TCRdb table lists in-frame clones only, not all of them. The sample includes 800 to 1,000 clones, more than 35% seen only once; the top ten take roughly 40%. The germline gives CDR1 SGHTA, CDR2 FQGNSA. The CDR3 has 14 residues. With V trimmed by 6 bases and J by 5 bases, 7 bases remained unmatched. V is TRBV7-2 and J is TRBJ1-2, with 9 bases aligning to TRBD1. The TCR sequence derives from a female patient between 35 and 69 years old with steroid-refractory graft-versus-host disease after an allogeneic stem cell transplant. Some T cells may arise from the graft donor. The sample was ileal tissue, taken at autopsy. This chain's CDR3 is CASRTTGGGYGYTF. The CDR3 DNA reads as TGTGCCAGCAGGACGACAGGGGGTGGGTATGGCTACACCTTC.